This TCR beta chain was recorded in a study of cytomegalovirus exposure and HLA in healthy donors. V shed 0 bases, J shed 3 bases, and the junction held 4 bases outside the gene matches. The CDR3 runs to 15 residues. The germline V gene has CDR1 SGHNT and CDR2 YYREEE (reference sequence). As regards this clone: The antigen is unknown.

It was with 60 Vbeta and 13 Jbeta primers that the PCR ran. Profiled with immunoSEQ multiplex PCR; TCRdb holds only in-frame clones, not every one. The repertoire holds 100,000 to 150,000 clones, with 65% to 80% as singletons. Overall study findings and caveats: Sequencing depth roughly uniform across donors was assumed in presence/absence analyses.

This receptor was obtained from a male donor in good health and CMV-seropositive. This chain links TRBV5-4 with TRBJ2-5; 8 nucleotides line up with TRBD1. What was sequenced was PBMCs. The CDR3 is CASSLGDRGKETQYF. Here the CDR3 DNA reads TGTGCCAGCAGCTTGGGAGACAGGGGAAAAGAGACCCAGTACTTC. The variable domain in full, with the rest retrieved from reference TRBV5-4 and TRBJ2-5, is ETGVTQSPTHLIKTRGQQVTLRCSSQSGHNTVSWYQQALGQGPQFIFQYYREEENGRGNFPPRFSGLQFPNYSSELNVNALELDDSALYLCASSLGDRGKETQYFGPGTRLLVL.